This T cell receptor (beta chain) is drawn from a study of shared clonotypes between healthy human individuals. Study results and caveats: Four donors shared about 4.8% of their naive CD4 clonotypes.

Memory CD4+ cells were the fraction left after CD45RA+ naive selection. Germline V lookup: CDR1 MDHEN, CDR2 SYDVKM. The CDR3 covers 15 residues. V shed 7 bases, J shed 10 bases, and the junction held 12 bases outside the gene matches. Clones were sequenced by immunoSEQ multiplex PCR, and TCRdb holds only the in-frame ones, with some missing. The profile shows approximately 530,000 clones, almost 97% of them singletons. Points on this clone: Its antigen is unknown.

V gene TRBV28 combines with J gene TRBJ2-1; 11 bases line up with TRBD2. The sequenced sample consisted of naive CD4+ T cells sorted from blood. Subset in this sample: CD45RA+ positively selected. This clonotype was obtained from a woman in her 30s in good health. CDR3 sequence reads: CASTRRLAGGREQFF. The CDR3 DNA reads TGTGCCAGCACCCGGAGGCTAGCGGGAGGTCGGGAGCAGTTCTTC.